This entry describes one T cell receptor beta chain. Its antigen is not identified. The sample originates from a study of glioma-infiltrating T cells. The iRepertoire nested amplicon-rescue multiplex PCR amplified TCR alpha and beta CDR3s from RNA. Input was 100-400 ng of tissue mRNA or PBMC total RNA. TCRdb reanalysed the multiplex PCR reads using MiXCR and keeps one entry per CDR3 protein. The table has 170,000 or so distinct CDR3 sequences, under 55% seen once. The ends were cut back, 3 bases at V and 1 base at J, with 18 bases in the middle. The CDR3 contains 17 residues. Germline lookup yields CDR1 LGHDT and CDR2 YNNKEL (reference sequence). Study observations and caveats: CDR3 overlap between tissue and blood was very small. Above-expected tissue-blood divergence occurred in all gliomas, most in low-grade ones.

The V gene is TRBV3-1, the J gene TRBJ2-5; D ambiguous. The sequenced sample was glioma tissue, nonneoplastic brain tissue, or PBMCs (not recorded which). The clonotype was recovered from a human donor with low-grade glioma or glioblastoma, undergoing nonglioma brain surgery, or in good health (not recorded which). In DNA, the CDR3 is TGTGCCAGCAGCCAGACGACATTGCGAACGTTCCAAGAGACCCAGTACTTC. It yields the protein CASSQTTLRTFQETQYF.